Presented here are 21 T cell receptor beta chains from one specimen sequenced in a study of control samples from healthy donors and cancer patients. The repertoire was sequenced with immunoSEQ multiplex PCR; TCRdb's copy has only in-frame clones and lacks some. This sample has 100,000 to 120,000 clones, with over 75% found just once. Sequencing was performed on PBMCs. The receptors stem from a woman aged 60-75 years with lung cancer.

The rearrangement links TRBV6-5 to TRBJ2-3; D perhaps matches TRBD1 (5 bases). The CDR3 has 13 amino acids. Trimming cost V 8 bases and J 0 bases, with 9 bases left between them. Germline CDR1 is MNHEY and CDR2 is SVGAGI. The CDR3 nucleotides are TGTGCCAGCTGCGACAGCAGCACAGATACGCAGTATTTT. Residues: CASCDSSTDTQYF.

The rearrangement links TRBV7-2 to TRBJ2-7; 9 bases are a match to TRBD1. Germline CDR1 SGHTA, CDR2 FQGNSA. The CDR3 loop spans 14 amino acids. Germline trimming cut 1 base from V and 3 bases from J; bases unmatched to any gene: 1. The CDR3 sequence is CASSLEGQGYEQYF. As DNA, the CDR3 is TGTGCCAGCAGCTTAGAGGGACAGGGCTACGAGCAGTACTTC.

This clone appeared once. The chain uses TRBV12-3 or TRBV12-4 and TRBJ1-5; D ambiguous. This CDR3 has 13 amino acids. V lost 3 bases to trimming and J lost 6 bases, with 9 bases between them. The CDR3 nucleotides read TGTGCCAGCAGTTTTGGGTCCACTCAGCCCCAGCATTTT. This codes for CASSFGSTQPQHF.

The CDR3 sequence: CASSVATGRANYGYTF. DNA of the CDR3: TGTGCCAGCAGCGTAGCTACGGGGAGAGCTAACTATGGCTACACCTTC. V is TRBV9 and J is TRBJ1-2; no firm D call. The CDR3 runs to 16 residues. CDR1 and CDR2 from the germline V gene are SGDLS and YYNGEE. V was cut by 0 bases and J by 0 bases, with 12 bases left in between.

The rearrangement uses TRBV12-3 or TRBV12-4 and TRBJ1-6; the D is unclear. The V gene lost 6 bases and the J gene lost 8 bases, with 11 bases spanning the gap. The CDR3 contains 13 residues. CDR3 sequence reads: CASRRTGDSPLHF. Here the CDR3 DNA reads TGTGCCAGCAGGCGCACTGGGGATTCACCCCTCCACTTT.

The chain links TRBV19 to TRBJ1-2; D possibly corresponds to TRBD1 (6 bases). The CDR3 is made up of 14 amino acids. Germline CDR1 and CDR2: LNHDA and SQIVND (reference sequence). V lost 2 bases and J lost 8, with 15 bases in between. CDR3 sequence reads: CASSIRGAADGYTF. The CDR3 coding sequence is TGTGCCAGTAGTATAAGGGGGGCGGCCGACGGCTACACCTTC. The full variable domain, completed using reference TRBV19 and TRBJ1-2, is DGGITQSPKYLFRKEGQNVTLSCEQNLNHDAMYWYRQDPGQGLRLIYYSQIVNDFQKGDIAEGYSVSREKKESFPLTVTSAQKNPTAFYLCASSIRGAADGYTFGSGTRLTVV.

The genes are TRBV7-9 and TRBJ1-2, with 8 bases fitting TRBD1. The CDR3 sequence is 14 residues long. Per germline, CDR1 SEHNR and CDR2 FQNEAQ (reference sequence). The V segment lost 5 bases and the J segment 8 bases; nucleotides outside the gene matches: 10. Written as DNA, the CDR3 is TGTGCCAGCAGCCCGCGGACAGGGCCGGGAGGCTACACCTTC. Translation: CASSPRTGPGGYTF.

The chain employs TRBV18 and TRBJ2-2; D unclear. CDR1 and CDR2 (germline): KGHSH, LQKENI. The CDR3 length is 12 residues. V lost 3 bases and J 4 bases, leaving 3 bases between the germline ends. In nucleotides, the CDR3 is TGTGCCAGCTCACCGTCCACCGGGGAGCTGTTTTTT. Its translation: CASSPSTGELFF. The entire variable domain, with the rest obtained from reference TRBV18 and TRBJ2-2, is as follows: NAGVMQNPRHLVRRRGQEARLRCSPMKGHSHVYWYRQLPEEGLKFMVYLQKENIIDESGMPKERFSAEFPKEGPSILRIQQVVRGDSAAYFCASSPSTGELFFGEGSRLTVL.

V usage is TRBV14 and J usage is TRBJ1-4; D is perhaps TRBD1 (6 bases). From germline, CDR1 is SGHDN and CDR2 FVKESK. Trimming removed 4 bases at V and 2 bases at J, with 14 bases between. The CDR3 totals 16 residues. CDR3 nucleotide sequence: TGTGCCAGCAGCCCTACCCTCGGACAGACTAATGAAAAACTGTTTTTT. Translated: CASSPTLGQTNEKLFF. The complete variable domain, with remaining parts taken from reference TRBV14 and TRBJ1-4, reads EAGVTQFPSHSVIEKGQTVTLRCDPISGHDNLYWYRRVMGKEIKFLLHFVKESKQDESGMPNNRFLAERTGGTYSTLKVQPAELEDSGVYFCASSPTLGQTNEKLFFGSGTQLSVL.

V usage is TRBV5-1 and J usage is TRBJ1-4; possibly TRBD1 for D (5 bases). The CDR3 totals 13 residues. V was clipped by 4 bases and J by 4 bases, with 8 bases between them. Germline V CDR1 and CDR2: SGHRS, YFSETQ. The CDR3 sequence: CASSRQINEKLFF. Here the CDR3 DNA reads TGCGCCAGCAGCCGACAGATTAATGAAAAACTGTTTTTT.

This chain links TRBV18 with TRBJ2-1, with 7 bases identical to TRBD1. CDR1 is KGHSH, CDR2 LQKENI, per germline. This CDR3 is 15 amino acids long. V gave up 6 bases and J gave up 0 bases; unmatched junction bases: 5. The CDR3 nucleotides are TGTGCCAGCTCTGAGAGGACAGGCTCCTACAATGAGCAGTTCTTC. Amino acid sequence: CASSERTGSYNEQFF. Drawing the rest from reference TRBV18 and TRBJ2-1, the complete variable domain is NAGVMQNPRHLVRRRGQEARLRCSPMKGHSHVYWYRQLPEEGLKFMVYLQKENIIDESGMPKERFSAEFPKEGPSILRIQQVVRGDSAAYFCASSERTGSYNEQFFGPGTRLTVL.

The V call is TRBV19, the J call TRBJ1-4; TRBD1 matches 8 bases. The CDR3 is made up of 13 amino acids. Germline values: CDR1 LNHDA, CDR2 SQIVND (reference sequence). V dropped 5 bases and J dropped 8; count of bases not matched to a gene: 4. The CDR3 is CASSQGAWEKLFF. The DNA for the CDR3 is TGTGCCAGTAGTCAGGGGGCGTGGGAAAAACTGTTTTTT.

The rearrangement links TRBV3-1 (or the pseudogene TRBV3-2) to TRBJ2-1, with 7 bases lining up with TRBD2. Germline loops: CDR1 LGHDT, CDR2 YNNKEL (reference sequence). J lost 9 bases, V lost 4 bases, and 18 bases had no gene match. The CDR3 extends over 17 amino acids. The CDR3, as DNA: TGTGCCAGCAGCCTCTCGAGCGGGATAGTCCAGATGGCTGAGCAGTTCTTC. It translates to CASSLSSGIVQMAEQFF.

The V call is TRBV19, the J call TRBJ2-2; possibly TRBD1 for D (6 bases). Germline CDR1 LNHDA, CDR2 SQIVND (reference sequence). The CDR3 consists of 15 residues. The V and J ends lost 5 bases and 1 base respectively, with 11 bases between them. As DNA, the CDR3 is TGTGCCAGTAGTCACCGGACAGTGAACACCGGGGAGCTGTTTTTT. This codes for CASSHRTVNTGELFF.

This clone was seen only a few times. This chain joins TRBV24-1 and TRBJ2-2; TRBD1 might be the D (6 bases). The CDR3 has 16 amino acids. Trimming took off 3 bases at V and 6 bases at J, with 16 bases between the two ends. Germline-derived CDR1 and CDR2 are KGHDR and SFDVKD. CDR3 residues: CATSDLSRGSAGELFF. CDR3 DNA: TGTGCCACCAGTGATCTATCCAGGGGATCAGCCGGGGAGCTGTTTTTT.

V usage is TRBV7-3 and J usage is TRBJ1-1; D is unclear. In germline, CDR1 is SGHTA, CDR2 FQGTGA. The CDR3 is 13 amino acids. V gave up 5 bases and J gave up 3 bases, with 10 bases separating them. Here the CDR3 reads CASSATFYTEAFF. CDR3 bases: TGTGCCAGCAGCGCGACTTTTTACACTGAAGCTTTCTTT.

The chain carries TRBV5-6 and TRBJ2-7; D is uncertain. The CDR3 length is 13 residues. V was clipped by 0 bases and J by 3 bases, with 7 bases between them. Germline values: CDR1 SGHDT, CDR2 YYEEEE. The DNA of the CDR3 is TGTGCCAGCAGCTTGGTCTCTGGCTACGAGCAGTACTTC. It translates to CASSLVSGYEQYF.

The chain combines TRBV6-2 or TRBV6-3 with TRBJ1-6, with D maybe TRBD1 (6 bases). Germline values: CDR1 MNHEY, CDR2 SVGEGT. CDR3 length: 15 amino acids. V lost 2 bases and J lost 7, with 12 bases in between. CDR3 sequence: CASSYRQAFNSPLHF. The CDR3 DNA reads TGTGCCAGCAGTTACCGACAGGCCTTCAATTCACCCCTCCACTTT.

The chain recombines TRBV3-1 (or the pseudogene TRBV3-2) with TRBJ1-3; 8 bases are a match to TRBD1. CDR3 length: 15 residues. The J segment lost 0 bases and the V segment lost 4 bases, leaving 2 bases of the junction unmatched. Germline CDR1 is LGHDT and CDR2 is YNNKEL (reference sequence). The CDR3 region is CASSPGQGSGNTIYF. The CDR3 DNA reads as TGTGCCAGCAGCCCTGGACAGGGCTCTGGAAACACCATATATTTT.

A single count supports this clone. The J gene is TRBJ1-1, the V gene TRBV5-1; possibly TRBD1 for D (6 bases). Per the germline V gene, CDR1 is SGHRS and CDR2 is YFSETQ. There are 13 residues in the CDR3. The V end lost 5 bases, the J end lost 5 bases, and 13 bases lay between the germline ends. CDR3 protein: CASRPQGSTEAFF. CDR3 DNA: TGCGCCAGCAGGCCACAGGGAAGTACTGAAGCTTTCTTT.

The V and J genes are TRBV5-1 and TRBJ2-3, with 8 bases lining up with TRBD1. The CDR3 is 15 residues long. Germline trimming cut 3 bases from V and 4 bases from J; bases unmatched to any gene: 7. From germline, CDR1 is SGHRS and CDR2 YFSETQ. The CDR3 protein is CASSWGGQGPDTQYF. The CDR3 coding sequence is TGCGCCAGCAGCTGGGGAGGACAGGGCCCAGATACGCAGTATTTT.